Listed below are T cell receptor beta chains from one sample, sequenced in a study of shared clonotypes between healthy human individuals. Clones were read by immunoSEQ multiplex PCR, and TCRdb kept only the in-frame ones, dropping some. Of some 630,000 clones in the sample, around 96% were seen once. Sequenced material: naive CD8+ T cells sorted from blood. The receptor set was obtained from a young woman in good health. Each CDR3 is given with its conserved first and last residue. A D gene is named only where the DNA matches it firmly. Clone size is given for some rows only: seen once, a few or many times, or a class if the clone is expanded.

V	size	J	D	DNA	CDR3
TRBV7-6	NA	TRBJ2-3	NA	TGTGCCAGCAGCTTACTCGGGGGGCGAAGCACAGATACGCAGTATTTT	CASSLLGGRSTDTQYF
TRBV9	NA	TRBJ2-1	TRBD2	TGTGCCAGCAGCGTAGGGGCAGCGGGAGCCTATGAGCAGTTCTTC	CASSVGAAGAYEQFF
TRBV28	NA	TRBJ2-1	NA	TGTGCCAGCAGTTTAGGTTCATTTTCCAATGAGCAGTTCTTC	CASSLGSFSNEQFF
TRBV6-5	NA	TRBJ1-5	NA	TGTGCCAGCAGTTACAGTCAGGGCCATCAGCCCCAGCATTTT	CASSYSQGHQPQHF
TRBV28	once	TRBJ2-2	NA	TGTGCCAGCAGGCCTAGGACTGGGCTTTGGGGCACCGGGGAGCTGTTTTTT	CASRPRTGLWGTGELFF
TRBV7-9	NA	TRBJ2-5	TRBD2	TGTGCCAGCAGCCCAGGGACTAGCGACACAGAGACCCAGTACTTC	CASSPGTSDTETQYF
TRBV5-1	NA	TRBJ2-5	NA	TGCGCCAGCAGCTTGGGTCCCCGTGGCCGACTTGGGGAGACCCAGTACTTC	CASSLGPRGRLGETQYF
TRBV7-7	NA	TRBJ2-3	TRBD1	TGTGCCAGCAGCCGGACAGGGCTAAGCACAGATACGCAGTATTTT	CASSRTGLSTDTQYF
TRBV9	NA	TRBJ2-7	TRBD2	TGTGCCAGCAGCGTGGGACTAGCTGATTCCTACGAGCAGTACTTC	CASSVGLADSYEQYF
TRBV19	NA	TRBJ2-3	NA	TGTGCCAGTACTAACTACCAGGGTCCCACAGATACGCAGTATTTT	CASTNYQGPTDTQYF
TRBV6-5	NA	TRBJ2-3	NA	TGTGCCAGCAGTTACTTACCGCAAGGATTCACAGATACGCAGTATTTT	CASSYLPQGFTDTQYF